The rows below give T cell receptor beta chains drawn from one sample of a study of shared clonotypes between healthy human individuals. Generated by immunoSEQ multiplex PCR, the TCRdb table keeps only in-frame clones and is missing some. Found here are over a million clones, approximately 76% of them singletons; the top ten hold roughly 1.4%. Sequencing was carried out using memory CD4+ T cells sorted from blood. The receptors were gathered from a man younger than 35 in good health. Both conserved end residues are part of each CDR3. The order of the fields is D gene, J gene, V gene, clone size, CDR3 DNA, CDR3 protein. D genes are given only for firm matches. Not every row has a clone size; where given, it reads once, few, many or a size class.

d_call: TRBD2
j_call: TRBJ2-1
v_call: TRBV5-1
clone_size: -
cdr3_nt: TGCGCCAGCAGCTGGGGACTAGCGGGAGGGGCTATTGAGCAGTTCTTC
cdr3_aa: CASSWGLAGGAIEQFF

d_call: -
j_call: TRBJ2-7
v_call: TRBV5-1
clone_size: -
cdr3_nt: TGCGCCAGCAGAGCAAGGGACGGGCCCTACGAGCAGTACTTC
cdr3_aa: CASRARDGPYEQYF

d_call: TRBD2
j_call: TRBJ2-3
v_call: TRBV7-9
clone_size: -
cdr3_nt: TGTGCCAGCAGCTTAGAGGGTAGCGGGGGGGCAGATACGCAGTATTTT
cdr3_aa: CASSLEGSGGADTQYF

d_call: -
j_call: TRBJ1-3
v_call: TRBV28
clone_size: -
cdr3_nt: -
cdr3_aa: CASSTTVGTIYF

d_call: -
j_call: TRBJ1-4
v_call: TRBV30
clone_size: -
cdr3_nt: TGTGCCTGGAGGGTGGTGCGGTCAGAAAAAGAAAAACTGTTTTTT
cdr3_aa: CAWRVVRSEKEKLFF

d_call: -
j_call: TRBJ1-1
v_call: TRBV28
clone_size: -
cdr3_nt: TGTGCCAGCAGTTCCCTCTTGACTGGGGGGATGAACACTGAAGCTTTCTTT
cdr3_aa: CASSSLLTGGMNTEAFF

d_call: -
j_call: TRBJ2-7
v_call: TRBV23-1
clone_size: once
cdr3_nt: TGCGCCAGCAGTCAATCATTCAGGGCCGAGCAGTACTTC
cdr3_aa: CASSQSFRAEQYF

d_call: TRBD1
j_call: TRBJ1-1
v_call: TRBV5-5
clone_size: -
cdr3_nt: TGTGCCAGCAGCTGGACAGGGGGCGAGGGGAACACTGAAGCTTTCTTT
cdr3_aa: CASSWTGGEGNTEAFF

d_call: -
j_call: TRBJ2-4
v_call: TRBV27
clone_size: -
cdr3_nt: TGTGCCAGCAGTTCCCGGGGCCACGGCGGGGACCAGTACTTC
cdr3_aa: CASSSRGHGGDQYF

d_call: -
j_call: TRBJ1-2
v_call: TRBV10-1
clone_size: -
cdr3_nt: TGCGCCGGGCGTGGACAGTCTCGCGGCTACACCTTC
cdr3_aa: CAGRGQSRGYTF

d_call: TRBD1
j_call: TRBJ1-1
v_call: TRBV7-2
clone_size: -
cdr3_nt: TGTGCCAGCAGCAGCTGGGACAGGGGGCGTGAAGCTTTCTTT
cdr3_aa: CASSSWDRGREAFF

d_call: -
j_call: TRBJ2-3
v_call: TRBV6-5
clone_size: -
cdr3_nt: TGTGCCAGCAGTCGCGGAAGGGCCACAGATACGCAGTATTTT
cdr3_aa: CASSRGRATDTQYF

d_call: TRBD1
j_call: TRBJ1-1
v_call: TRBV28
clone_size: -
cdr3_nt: TGTGCCAGCAGTTTATCGGCCGGGACAGTGAACACTGAAGCTTTCTTT
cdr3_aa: CASSLSAGTVNTEAFF

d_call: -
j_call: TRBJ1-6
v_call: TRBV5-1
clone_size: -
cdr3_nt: TGCGCCAGCAGCTTGGGCTGGGGGCAGGATAATTCACCCCTCCACTTT
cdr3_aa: CASSLGWGQDNSPLHF

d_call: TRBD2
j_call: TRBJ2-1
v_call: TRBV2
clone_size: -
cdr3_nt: TGTGCCAGCAGTGAATTGGGTAGCGGGAATTACAATGAGCAGTTCTTC
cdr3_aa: CASSELGSGNYNEQFF

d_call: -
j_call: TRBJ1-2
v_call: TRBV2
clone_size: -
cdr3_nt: TGTGCCAGCAGTGCGGGACCGAGGGCGGATGGCTACACCTTC
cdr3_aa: CASSAGPRADGYTF

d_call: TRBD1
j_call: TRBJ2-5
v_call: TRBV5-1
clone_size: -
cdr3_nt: TGCGCCAGCAGCCTAAATCCGGGACAGGGGCAAGAGACCCAGTACTTC
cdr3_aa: CASSLNPGQGQETQYF

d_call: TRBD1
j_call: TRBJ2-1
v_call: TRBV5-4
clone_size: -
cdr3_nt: TGTGCCAGCAGCTTTACCCGGGACAGGAGTAATGAGCAGTTCTTC
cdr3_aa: CASSFTRDRSNEQFF

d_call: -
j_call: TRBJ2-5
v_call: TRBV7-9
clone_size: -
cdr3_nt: TGTGCCAGCAGCTTAGCGCGGGGACAGCAAGAGACCCAGTACTTC
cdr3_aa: CASSLARGQQETQYF

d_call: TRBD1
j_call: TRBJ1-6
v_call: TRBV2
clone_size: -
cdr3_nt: TGTGCCAGCACCCTCATCAGGACAGGGGATTCACCCCTCCACTTT
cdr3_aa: CASTLIRTGDSPLHF

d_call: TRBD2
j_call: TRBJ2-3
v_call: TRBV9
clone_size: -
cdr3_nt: TGTGCCAGCAGCGTAGAGTTGAGCGGGAGGTTCACAGATACGCAGTATTTT
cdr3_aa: CASSVELSGRFTDTQYF

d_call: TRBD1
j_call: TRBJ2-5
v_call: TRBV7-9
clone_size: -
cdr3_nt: TGTGCCAGCAGCTTAGCAGGGGGCCGAGAGACCCAGTACTTC
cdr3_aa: CASSLAGGRETQYF

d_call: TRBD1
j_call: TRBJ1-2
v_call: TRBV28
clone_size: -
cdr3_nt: TGTGCCAGCCTACCGGGACAGGGTCCCCCAAGTAACTATGGCTACACCTTC
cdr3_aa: CASLPGQGPPSNYGYTF

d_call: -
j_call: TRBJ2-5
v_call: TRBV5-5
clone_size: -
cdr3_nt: TGTGCCAGCAGCTTCTTACAGACCCAGTACTTC
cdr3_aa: CASSFLQTQYF

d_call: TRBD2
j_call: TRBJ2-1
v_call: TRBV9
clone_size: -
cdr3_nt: TGTGCCAGCAGCGTAACTAGCGACAATGAGCAGTTCTTC
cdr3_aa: CASSVTSDNEQFF

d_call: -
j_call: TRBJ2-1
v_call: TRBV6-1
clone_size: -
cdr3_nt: TGTGCCAGCAGTGATGGGGCCATTTACAAGCAGTTCTTC
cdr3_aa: CASSDGAIYKQFF

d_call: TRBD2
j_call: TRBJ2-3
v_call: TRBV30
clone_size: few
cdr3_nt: TGTGCCTGGAGTGTAGGGCGGGGGGAAAGGTATTTT
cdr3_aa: CAWSVGRGERYF

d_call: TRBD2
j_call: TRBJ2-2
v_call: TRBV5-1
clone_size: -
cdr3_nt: TGCGCCAGCAGCTTGTGGCTACTAGCGGGGGGGACCACCGGGGAGCTGTTTTTT
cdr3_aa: CASSLWLLAGGTTGELFF

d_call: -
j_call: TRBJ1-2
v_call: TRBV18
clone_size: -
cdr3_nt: TGTGCCAGCTCAGCCCCGGGGCCCTCGGTTTCGAGCTACACCTTC
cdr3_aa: CASSAPGPSVSSYTF

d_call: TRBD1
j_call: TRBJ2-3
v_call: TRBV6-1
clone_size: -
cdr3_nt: TGTGCCAGCGGGACAGGGGCCACAGATACGCAGTATTTT
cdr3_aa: CASGTGATDTQYF

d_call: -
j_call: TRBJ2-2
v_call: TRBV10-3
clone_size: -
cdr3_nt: TGTGCCATCAGTGCAGGGTTGGCTTATAACACCGGGGAGCTGTTTTTT
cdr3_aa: CAISAGLAYNTGELFF

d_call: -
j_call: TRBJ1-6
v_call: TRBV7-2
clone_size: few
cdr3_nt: TGTGCCAGCAGCCATCCTCGGACAGAAGTACCCCTCCACTTT
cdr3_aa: CASSHPRTEVPLHF

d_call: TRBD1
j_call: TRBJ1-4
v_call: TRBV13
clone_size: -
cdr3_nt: TGTGCCAGCAGCGAATCAACCGACAGGGTGAATGAAAAACTGTTTTTT
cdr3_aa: CASSESTDRVNEKLFF

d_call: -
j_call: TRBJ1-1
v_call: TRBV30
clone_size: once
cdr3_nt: TGTGCCTGGAGTGTAAAGGGGGGGGCGTCGGTGGCTTTCTTT
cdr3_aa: CAWSVKGGASVAFF

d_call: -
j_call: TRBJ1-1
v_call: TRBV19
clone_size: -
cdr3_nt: TGTGCCAGTAGTGGAGGGCTAGGGATCTTGAACACTGAAGCTTTCTTT
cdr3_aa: CASSGGLGILNTEAFF